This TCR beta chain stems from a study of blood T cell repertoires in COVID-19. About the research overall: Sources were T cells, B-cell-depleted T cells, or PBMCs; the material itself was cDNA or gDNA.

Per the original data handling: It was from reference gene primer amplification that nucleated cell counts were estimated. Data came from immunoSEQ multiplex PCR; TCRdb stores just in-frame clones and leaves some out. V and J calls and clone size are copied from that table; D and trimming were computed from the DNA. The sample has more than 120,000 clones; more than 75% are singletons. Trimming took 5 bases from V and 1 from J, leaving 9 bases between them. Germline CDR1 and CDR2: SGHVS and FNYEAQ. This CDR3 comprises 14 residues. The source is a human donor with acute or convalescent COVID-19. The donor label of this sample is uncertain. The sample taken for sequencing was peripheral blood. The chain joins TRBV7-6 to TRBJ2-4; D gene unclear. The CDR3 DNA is TGTGCCAGCAGCCCCCCTTTGGCCAAAAACATTCAGTACTTC. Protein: CASSPPLAKNIQYF.